This is a list of T cell receptor beta chains from one sample in a study of cytomegalovirus exposure and HLA in healthy donors. The repertoire was sequenced with immunoSEQ multiplex PCR; TCRdb's copy has only in-frame clones and lacks some. Found here are fewer than 200,000 clones, about 80% of them singletons; the top ten hold around 0.97%. The sequencing input was PBMCs. These receptors came from a woman aged 50 to 65 in good health and CMV-seropositive. The CDR3 runs from the conserved cysteine through the conserved F or W. Fields, in order: J gene, clone size, V gene, D gene, CDR3 protein, CDR3 DNA. The D gene is left open where the match is weak. The size entry is marked missing in some rows and otherwise reads once, few, many or a size class.

TRBJ1-2	NA	TRBV9	NA	CASSVRAGFYSYTF	TGTGCCAGCAGCGTACGAGCAGGGTTTTATAGCTACACCTTC
TRBJ1-1	NA	TRBV7-6	TRBD1	CASSFGQGNTEAFF	TGTGCCAGCAGCTTCGGACAGGGGAACACTGAAGCTTTCTTT
TRBJ2-7	NA	TRBV9	TRBD2	CASSPTTSGGASSYEQYF	TGTGCCAGCAGCCCGACGACTAGCGGGGGGGCCTCGTCTTACGAGCAGTACTTC
TRBJ2-5	NA	TRBV7-9	NA	CASSPRALSGETQYF	TGTGCCAGCAGCCCGCGGGCCCTAAGTGGGGAGACCCAGTACTTC
TRBJ1-3	NA	TRBV14	NA	CASSPVGGFSGNTIYF	TGTGCCAGCAGCCCTGTGGGGGGATTCAGTGGAAACACCATATATTTT
TRBJ2-1	NA	TRBV5-4	NA	CASSLGQGFGNEQFF	TGTGCCAGCAGCTTGGGGCAGGGTTTCGGCAATGAGCAGTTCTTC
TRBJ1-1	NA	TRBV5-1	NA	CASRQSGGSFNEAFF	TGCGCCAGCCGCCAATCAGGAGGCAGTTTTAATGAAGCTTTCTTT
TRBJ2-7	NA	TRBV4-1	NA	CASSQEPGSPGAYEQYF	TGCGCCAGCAGCCAAGAGCCCGGGTCCCCGGGAGCCTACGAGCAGTACTTC
TRBJ1-1	once	TRBV27	NA	CASRERERAFF	TGTGCCAGCAGGGAGCGAGAGCGAGCTTTCTTT
TRBJ2-1	NA	TRBV13	NA	CASSREANEQFF	TGTGCCAGCAGCAGGGAGGCCAATGAGCAGTTCTTC
TRBJ2-7	NA	TRBV7-8	TRBD2	CASRPRLGGRTHEQYF	TGTGCCAGCAGGCCAAGATTAGGCGGGAGGACCCACGAGCAGTACTTC
TRBJ1-1	NA	TRBV10-3	TRBD1	CAISEGTGGDTEAFF	TGTGCCATCAGTGAAGGGACAGGGGGGGACACTGAAGCTTTCTTT
TRBJ2-1	NA	TRBV10-2	TRBD2	CASRTSGGSYNEQFF	TGCGCCAGCAGGACTAGCGGGGGCAGCTACAATGAGCAGTTCTTC
TRBJ2-7	NA	TRBV6-6	TRBD1	CASSQPGQPGVDEYF	TGTGCCAGCAGTCAGCCGGGACAGCCGGGCGTTGACGAGTACTTC
TRBJ1-1	NA	TRBV5-1	TRBD1	CASSEPGQGEAFF	TGCGCCAGCAGCGAACCGGGACAGGGTGAAGCTTTCTTT
TRBJ1-2	NA	TRBV6-5	NA	CASSQPTESYGYTF	TGTGCCAGCAGTCAACCGACAGAAAGCTATGGCTACACCTTC
TRBJ1-1	once	TRBV18	NA	CASSLTSTASMNTEAFF	TGTGCCAGCTCACTCACCTCGACAGCATCAATGAACACTGAAGCTTTCTTT
TRBJ1-4	NA	TRBV7-9	TRBD1	CASSRGQGEKLFF	TGTGCCAGCAGTCGCGGACAGGGCGAAAAACTGTTTTTT
TRBJ1-4	NA	TRBV18	NA	CASSLLNEKLFF	TGTGCCAGCTCACTCCTTAATGAAAAACTGTTTTTT
TRBJ2-7	once	TRBV6-1	NA	CASSEAGVTYEQYF	TGTGCCAGCAGTGAAGCGGGAGTGACCTACGAGCAGTACTTC
TRBJ1-1	NA	TRBV28	NA	CASTTGDTEAFF	TGTGCCAGCACCACGGGGGACACTGAAGCTTTCTTT
TRBJ2-5	NA	TRBV15	NA	CATSRVGSGETQYF	TGTGCCACCAGCAGAGTGGGGTCAGGGGAGACCCAGTACTTC
TRBJ1-5	NA	TRBV10-1	NA	CANERGTDWGNQPQHF	TGCGCCAACGAAAGGGGGACCGATTGGGGCAATCAGCCCCAGCATTTT
TRBJ2-7	NA	TRBV6-5	NA	CASRTGSRDYEQYF	TGTGCCAGCCGAACAGGGTCTAGGGACTACGAGCAGTACTTC